This T cell receptor beta chain came from a study of tumor-infiltrating lymphocytes in primary liver carcinoma. This CDR3 has 14 amino acids. Germline loops: CDR1 SGHNT, CDR2 YYREEE (reference sequence). Both blood RNA, taken from unsorted whole blood, and germline DNA were extracted. This clonotype was observed once. A single base separates this from a much larger clone, so it may be a read error. cDNA specific to TCR beta was made from roughly 500 ng of total RNA, with a constant-region primer employed for priming. What produced the TCR beta libraries was three nested multiplex PCR rounds using slightly modified ARM-PCR. Researchers ran the first two PCR rounds for roughly 11 cycles each with TRBV1-TRBV30 forward primers and a C-beta reverse primer. From the multiplex PCR reads, TCRdb called clonotypes with MiXCR, one entry per CDR3 protein. The sample has approximately 330,000 distinct CDR3 sequences, about two thirds seen once.

The chain is built from TRBV5-4 and TRBJ2-7, with a tentative D call TRBD2 (6 bases). The specimen was peripheral blood. The TCR sequence derives from a man in his forties with primary liver carcinoma and hepatitis B virus infection. The CDR3: CASILTSSSYEQYF. The CDR3 coding sequence is TGTGCCAGCATCTTGACTAGTTCCTCCTACGAGCAGTACTTC. Complete variable domain (other parts from reference TRBV5-4 and TRBJ2-7): ETGVTQSPTHLIKTRGQQVTLRCSSQSGHNTVSWYQQALGQGPQFIFQYYREEENGRGNFPPRFSGLQFPNYSSELNVNALELDDSALYLCASILTSSSYEQYFGPGTRLTVT.